The rows below give T cell receptor beta chains drawn from one sample of a study of blood T cell repertoires in COVID-19. TCRdb's copy holds only in-frame clones and misses some; the assay was immunoSEQ multiplex PCR. The repertoire includes around 250,000 clones, approximately 89% of them detected once, and about 3.4% sits in the top ten. Source material: PBMCs or T cells enriched from blood (not recorded which). Receptors were obtained from a woman aged 35 to 49 who had been exposed to COVID-19. Both conserved end residues are part of each CDR3. The D gene is left open where the match is weak. For some rows the clone size is stated as once, few or many, or as a class when expanded; others skip it.

v_call	clone_size	cdr3_length	d_call	j_call	cdr3_aa	cdr3_nt
TRBV5-5	.	12	.	TRBJ2-3	CASSPRTDTQYF	TGTGCCAGCAGCCCGAGGACAGATACGCAGTATTTT
TRBV2	once	13	.	TRBJ2-6	CARQDSGANVLTF	TGTGCCAGACAGGACTCTGGGGCCAACGTCCTGACTTTC
TRBV6-2/TRBV6-3	.	16	.	TRBJ1-1	CASSSERQVVNTEAFF	TGTGCCAGCAGTTCCGAGAGACAGGTGGTGAACACTGAAGCTTTCTTT
TRBV3-1/TRBV3-2	.	16	.	TRBJ2-4	CASSQDESLAKNIQYF	TGTGCCAGCAGCCAAGATGAGTCGTTAGCCAAAAACATTCAGTACTTC
TRBV27	.	14	TRBD2	TRBJ2-7	CASSRGGLSYEQYF	TGTGCCAGCAGTCGGGGGGGGCTCTCCTACGAGCAGTACTTC
TRBV3-1/TRBV3-2	.	13	TRBD1	TRBJ1-2	CASSPRQGYGYTF	TGTGCCAGCAGCCCCAGACAGGGCTATGGCTACACCTTC
TRBV28	.	16	TRBD1	TRBJ2-1	CASSGDREMSYNEQFF	TGTGCCAGCAGTGGGGACAGGGAAATGTCCTACAATGAGCAGTTCTTC
TRBV5-1	.	17	.	TRBJ1-5	CASSSDPRGYSNQPQHF	TGCGCCAGCAGCTCGGACCCCCGGGGATATAGCAATCAGCCCCAGCATTTT
TRBV25-1	few	12	.	TRBJ1-2	CASRPQGGGYTF	TGTGCCAGCAGGCCGCAGGGAGGCGGCTACACCTTC
TRBV7-9	.	12	.	TRBJ1-2	CASSLAQYGYTF	TGTGCCAGCAGCTTAGCACAGTATGGCTACACCTTC
TRBV6-5	.	13	.	TRBJ2-1	CASSDGVHNEQFF	TGTGCCAGCAGCGACGGGGTTCACAATGAGCAGTTCTTC
TRBV14	.	14	.	TRBJ2-5	CASSYSTYQETQYF	TGTGCCAGCAGCTACTCTACGTACCAAGAGACCCAGTACTTC
TRBV6-5	.	13	.	TRBJ1-1	CASSQGFRSEAFF	TGTGCCAGCAGTCAGGGGTTTAGGTCTGAAGCTTTCTTT
TRBV19	.	17	TRBD1	TRBJ1-2	CASSITSDRVRNYGYTF	TGTGCCAGTAGTATTACCTCGGACAGGGTTCGGAACTATGGCTACACCTTC
TRBV27	.	13	.	TRBJ1-5	CASSFSGNQPQHF	TGTGCCAGCAGTTTTTCGGGGAATCAGCCCCAGCATTTT
TRBV6-5	.	16	.	TRBJ1-2	CASSYSSSGINYGYTF	TGTGCCAGCAGTTACTCTTCCTCCGGGATCAACTATGGCTACACCTTC
TRBV4-3	.	12	.	TRBJ2-5	CAIRLRQETQYF	TGCGCCATACGACTCCGTCAAGAGACCCAGTACTTC
TRBV19	once	15	TRBD1	TRBJ1-2	CASSERQGAFTAATF	TGTGCCAGTAGTGAAAGACAGGGGGCTTTTACGGCAGCCACCTTC
TRBV29-1	.	13	.	TRBJ1-1	CSVRRQGNTEAFF	TGCAGCGTTAGAAGGCAGGGGAACACTGAAGCTTTCTTT
TRBV7-3	.	15	TRBD2	TRBJ2-1	CASSLGGGAENEQFF	TGTGCCAGCAGCTTGGGCGGGGGGGCCGAGAATGAGCAGTTCTTC
TRBV24-1	.	14	TRBD1	TRBJ1-1	CATSGTGGWTEAFF	TGTGCCACCAGTGGCACAGGGGGTTGGACTGAAGCTTTCTTT
TRBV4-2	.	17	TRBD1	TRBJ1-4	CASSQAVDREGNEKLFF	TGTGCCAGCAGCCAGGCTGTCGACAGGGAAGGTAATGAAAAACTGTTTTTT
TRBV29-1	.	15	TRBD1	TRBJ2-6	CSVATGDSGANVLTF	TGCAGCGTGGCAACAGGGGACTCTGGGGCCAACGTCCTGACTTTC
TRBV27	.	13	.	TRBJ1-1	CASSLLYRDEAFF	TGTGCCAGCAGTTTATTATACAGGGATGAAGCTTTCTTT
TRBV4-3	.	15	TRBD1	TRBJ2-7	CASSQDRDRGYEQYF	TGCGCCAGCAGCCAAGATAGGGACAGGGGCTACGAGCAGTACTTC
TRBV28	.	16	TRBD1	TRBJ2-1	CASSFTGTGAYNEQFF	TGTGCCAGCAGCTTTACCGGGACAGGGGCCTACAATGAGCAGTTCTTC
TRBV16	.	14	.	TRBJ1-2	CASSQSAANYGYTF	TGTGCCAGCAGCCAATCGGCGGCTAACTATGGCTACACCTTC
TRBV24-1	.	16	.	TRBJ2-2	CATSDLRGGAAGELFF	TGTGCCACCAGTGATTTACGAGGGGGGGCCGCCGGGGAGCTGTTTTTT
TRBV19	.	11	.	TRBJ1-2	CGWQTNYGYTF	TGTGGATGGCAAACTAACTATGGCTACACCTTC
TRBV12-5	.	16	TRBD1	TRBJ1-1	CASGFYGTGRTGEAFF	TGTGCTAGTGGTTTTTATGGGACAGGGAGGACGGGTGAAGCTTTCTTT
TRBV3-1/TRBV3-2	.	14	.	TRBJ1-5	CASSQDNSNQPQHF	TGTGCCAGCAGCCAAGATAATAGCAATCAGCCCCAGCATTTT
TRBV15	.	13	.	TRBJ1-5	CATGGARNQPQHF	TGTGCCACTGGGGGGGCTCGCAATCAGCCCCAGCATTTT
TRBV5-8	.	16	TRBD1	TRBJ2-3	CASSFRTGLMADTQYF	TGTGCCAGCAGCTTTAGGACAGGGTTAATGGCAGATACGCAGTATTTT
TRBV5-6	.	15	.	TRBJ1-2	CASTVRDSGNYGYTF	TGTGCCAGCACCGTCCGGGACTCCGGAAACTATGGCTACACCTTC
TRBV6-4	once	13	TRBD1	TRBJ1-1	CASRDRESAEAFF	TGTGCCAGCAGGGACAGGGAGAGCGCTGAAGCTTTCTTT
TRBV10-3	.	14	.	TRBJ1-1	CAIRAGTYNTEAFF	TGTGCCATCAGGGCCGGGACATACAACACTGAAGCTTTCTTT
TRBV19	once	13	.	TRBJ1-2	CASSIDIRDGYTF	TGTGCCAGTAGTATTGACATACGCGATGGCTACACCTTC
TRBV19	.	14	.	TRBJ2-5	CASSIPGGGETQYF	TGTGCCAGTAGTATTCCAGGGGGAGGAGAGACCCAGTACTTC
TRBV27	.	15	TRBD1	TRBJ2-1	CASSLEGQGGNEQFF	TGTGCCAGCAGTTTAGAGGGACAGGGCGGCAATGAGCAGTTCTTC
TRBV19	.	17	.	TRBJ2-1	CASSVTGRAGVYNEQFF	TGTGCCAGTAGTGTTACAGGGAGGGCGGGCGTCTACAATGAGCAGTTCTTC
TRBV7-8	.	15	.	TRBJ1-4	CASSRTLSGDEKLFF	TGTGCCAGCAGCCGCACCTTGTCAGGGGATGAAAAACTGTTTTTT
TRBV19	.	14	.	TRBJ1-4	CASSTASTGEKLFF	TGTGCCAGTAGTACTGCAAGTACGGGGGAAAAACTGTTTTTT
TRBV10-3	.	15	.	TRBJ2-2	CAISERDSYTGELFF	TGTGCCATCAGTGAGCGGGACTCTTACACCGGGGAGCTGTTTTTT
TRBV5-4	.	14	.	TRBJ1-1	CASSFRQVNTEAFF	TGTGCCAGCAGCTTCAGACAGGTCAACACTGAAGCTTTCTTT
TRBV20-1	few	11	.	TRBJ1-1	CSDRRGTEAFF	TGCAGTGATAGACGCGGGACTGAAGCTTTCTTT
TRBV2	.	14	.	TRBJ1-5	CASQRVQGDQPQHF	TGTGCCAGCCAACGTGTCCAGGGCGATCAGCCCCAGCATTTT
TRBV19	.	12	.	TRBJ2-2	CASTFSTGELFF	TGTGCCAGTACTTTTTCCACCGGGGAGCTGTTTTTT
TRBV19	.	17	.	TRBJ1-6	CASSSPQGGSYNSPLHF	TGTGCCAGTAGTTCTCCCCAAGGGGGTTCCTATAATTCACCCCTCCACTTT
TRBV11-2	.	15	.	TRBJ2-2	CASSLGLNSAGELFF	TGTGCCAGCAGCTTAGGTCTAAACTCCGCCGGGGAGCTGTTTTTT
TRBV10-2	.	12	.	TRBJ1-2	CASNGTPRGYTF	TGCGCCAGCAACGGGACTCCGCGCGGCTACACCTTC
TRBV14	once	13	.	TRBJ2-1	CASSPTGYNEQFF	TGTGCCAGCAGCCCAACAGGATACAATGAGCAGTTCTTC
TRBV28	.	15	.	TRBJ1-3	CASSLTGLSGNTIYF	TGTGCCAGCAGTCTAACAGGGCTCTCTGGAAACACCATATATTTT
TRBV27	.	14	.	TRBJ2-5	CASSFSGYKRTQYF	TGTGCCAGCAGTTTTAGCGGATACAAGAGAACCCAGTACTTC
TRBV4-1	.	15	.	TRBJ2-7	CASSQPLTGPYEQYF	TGCGCCAGCAGCCAGCCCCTGACAGGCCCCTACGAGCAGTACTTC